These 24 T cell receptor beta chains were all obtained from the same sample, sequenced in a study of T-cell memory formation after mild COVID-19. TCRdb itself ran the 5' RACE reads through MiXCR, one entry per CDR3 protein. Of 550,000 to 700,000 distinct CDR3 sequences listed, about a sixth were seen once; the top ten hold 12%. The specimen sequenced was PBMCs or a T cell subset sorted from them (not recorded which). These receptors were obtained from an adult woman who had mild COVID-19 (a few samples of this study predate the infection). Cell type and time point are not known.

The V and J genes are TRBV7-9 and TRBJ2-2; perhaps TRBD1 as D (6 bases). This CDR3 has 17 amino acids. V lost 1 base and J 4 bases, leaving 16 bases between the germline ends. Germline values: CDR1 SEHNR, CDR2 FQNEAQ (reference sequence). The CDR3 reads CASSLVYSDSGTGELFF. DNA of the CDR3: TGTGCCAGCAGCTTAGTATATTCGGACAGCGGCACCGGGGAGCTGTTTTTT.

This clonotype was counted only a few times. The chain carries TRBV7-3 and TRBJ1-1; the match to TRBD1 covers 9 bases. This CDR3 has 15 amino acids. Germline lookup yields CDR1 SGHTA and CDR2 FQGTGA. Trimming removed 3 bases from V and 8 bases from J; junction bases left unmatched: 10. DNA for the CDR3: TGTGCCAGCAGCTTGGCCCCGACAGGGGGTACGGAAGCTTTCTTT. It yields the protein CASSLAPTGGTEAFF.

This clonotype came up a few times. The rearrangement links TRBV6-6 to TRBJ1-2, with TRBD1 matching over 8 bases. The CDR3 sequence is 15 residues long. V gave up 7 bases and J gave up 0 bases; unmatched junction bases: 7. The V gene's germline CDR1 is MNHNY and CDR2 SVGAGI (reference sequence). In nucleotides, the CDR3 is TGTGCCAGCACCCCGGACAGGGCAGCTAACTATGGCTACACCTTC. The encoded protein is CASTPDRAANYGYTF.

This clonotype was counted between two and nine times. The chain carries TRBV4-1 and TRBJ1-2; TRBD1 is a possible D gene (5 bases). Germline CDR1 reads MGHRA; CDR2 reads YSYEKL. CDR3 length: 18 residues. V was cut by 1 base and J by 0 bases, with 18 bases left in between. CDR3 sequence (DNA): TGCGCCAGCAGCCAAGGTGGTAAGCCCCGGGGGTCTAACTATGGCTACACCTTC. Protein product: CASSQGGKPRGSNYGYTF.

The gene calls are TRBV7-3 and TRBJ2-1; TRBD2 agrees at 8 bases. This CDR3 spans 12 amino acids. Germline trimming cut 3 bases from V and 15 bases from J; bases unmatched to any gene: 7. The V gene's germline CDR1 is SGHTA and CDR2 FQGTGA. CDR3 sequence reads: CASSFGTSYRFF. CDR3 bases: TGTGCCAGCAGCTTTGGGACTAGTTATCGGTTCTTC.

This clonotype was picked up many times. The gene calls are TRBV5-1 and TRBJ2-3; 12 nucleotides align to TRBD2. V was clipped by 4 bases and J by 6 bases; unmatched bases: 3. Germline assignment: CDR1 SGHRS and CDR2 YFSETQ. The CDR3 extends over 14 amino acids. CDR3 in amino acids: CASSPGLAGDTQYF. The CDR3, as DNA: TGCGCCAGCAGCCCAGGACTAGCGGGGGATACGCAGTATTTT.

The genes are TRBV2 and TRBJ2-1; D possibly corresponds to TRBD2 (6 bases). Germline V gene sequence: CDR1 SNHLY, CDR2 FYNNEI. Trimming shortened V by 7 bases and J by 10 bases, and 17 bases separated the two germline ends. The CDR3 loop spans 13 amino acids. CDR3 in DNA: TGTGCCAGCAACGCGGGACCGACGGGGGAGCAGTTCTTC. It translates to CASNAGPTGEQFF.

V and J are TRBV29-1 and TRBJ2-2, with D unclear. V dropped 7 bases and J dropped 3 bases, with 9 bases sitting between them. CDR1 is SQVTM and CDR2 is ANQGSEA in the germline V gene. The CDR3 has 12 residues. CDR3 coding DNA: TGCAGCGCCGTTCAGTACACCGGGGAGCTGTTTTTT. It encodes CSAVQYTGELFF.

The V and J genes are TRBV7-9 and TRBJ1-1; D is uncertain. There are 14 residues in the CDR3. Germline CDR1 reads SEHNR; CDR2 reads FQNEAQ (reference sequence). Trimming left V 4 bases short and J 0 bases short, with 9 bases between. CDR3 DNA: TGTGCCAGCAGCTCCGGATTCATGAACACTGAAGCTTTCTTT. Its translation is CASSSGFMNTEAFF.

This clonotype came up a few times. This sequence joins TRBV7-2 and TRBJ2-7; TRBD1 might be the D (5 bases). Germline V CDR1 and CDR2: SGHTA, FQGNSA. CDR3 length: 14 residues. The ends were cut back, 5 bases at V and 6 bases at J, with 17 bases in the middle. CDR3 coding DNA: TGTGCCAGCAGCGCCAACCGGCAGGGCGGCGAGCAGTACTTC. It yields the protein CASSANRQGGEQYF. Variable domain in full (rest from reference TRBV7-2 and TRBJ2-7): GAGVSQSPSNKVTEKGKDVELRCDPISGHTALYWYRQSLGQGLEFLIYFQGNSAPDKSGLPSDRFSAERTGGSVSTLTIQRTQQEDSAVYLCASSANRQGGEQYFGPGTRLTVT.

The rearrangement joins TRBV19 to TRBJ1-5; D is perhaps TRBD1 (6 bases). This CDR3 comprises 16 residues. Trimming cost V 5 bases and J 0 bases, with 14 bases left between them. The germline V gene has CDR1 LNHDA and CDR2 SQIVND (reference sequence). This chain's CDR3 is CASSPRTVYSNQPQHF. CDR3 nucleotide sequence: TGTGCCAGTAGTCCGCGGACAGTGTATAGCAATCAGCCCCAGCATTTT.

In its sample, this clonotype was seen many times. The V and J genes are TRBV7-9 and TRBJ2-1; D possibly corresponds to TRBD2 (6 bases). The length of the CDR3 is 16 residues. Germline CDR1 reads SEHNR; CDR2 reads FQNEAQ (reference sequence). The V gene lost 5 bases and the J gene lost 1 base, with 15 bases spanning the gap. The CDR3 DNA follows: TGTGCCAGCAGCCCCGGCCCGGGGGTTTCCTACAATGAGCAGTTCTTC. This codes for CASSPGPGVSYNEQFF.

This sequence joins TRBV3-1 and TRBJ2-3; D unclear. CDR1 and CDR2 from the germline V gene are LGHDT and YNNKEL (reference sequence). V lost 10 bases to trimming and J lost 0 bases, with 11 bases between them. The CDR3 length is 13 residues. CDR3 coding DNA: TGTGCCACCGGAGAAGCTAGCACAGATACGCAGTATTTT. As protein: CATGEASTDTQYF.

This clonotype was seen ten or more times. The CDR3 sequence is CASSLSEYNEQFF. The CDR3 bases are TGCGCCAGCAGCTTAAGCGAGTACAATGAGCAGTTCTTC. The chain has TRBV5-1 and TRBJ2-1; D ambiguous. V gave up 2 bases and J gave up 4 bases, with 7 bases separating them. This CDR3 comprises 13 residues. Germline loops: CDR1 SGHRS, CDR2 YFSETQ.

V and J are TRBV7-2 and TRBJ1-2; 9 positions agree with TRBD1. The CDR3 spans 14 residues. From germline, CDR1 is SGHTA and CDR2 FQGNSA. V gave up 6 bases and J gave up 4 bases; unmatched junction bases: 6. The CDR3 loop reads CASRTDRGIYGYTF. The CDR3 nucleotides are TGTGCCAGCAGGACCGACAGGGGGATCTATGGCTACACCTTC.

J is TRBJ2-7 and V is TRBV7-9; D uncertain. CDR1 and CDR2 (germline): SEHNR, FQNEAQ (reference sequence). This CDR3 has 15 amino acids. Trimming took off 2 bases at V and 5 bases at J, with 16 bases between the two ends. CDR3 sequence (DNA): TGTGCCAGCAGCTTATTTGCGAGTTCGGGCAACGAGCAGTACTTC. It codes for CASSLFASSGNEQYF.

This clonotype was detected a few times. The chain employs TRBV7-9 and TRBJ1-2; no clear D gene. CDR1 SEHNR and CDR2 FQNEAQ come from the germline V gene (reference sequence). There are 14 residues in the CDR3. Trimming removed 5 bases from V and 6 bases from J, with 16 bases in between. CDR3 protein: CASSPWTARDGYTF. The CDR3 DNA follows: TGTGCCAGCAGCCCATGGACGGCACGGGATGGCTACACCTTC.

A note on this clonotype: Just one base apart from a much larger clone, this may be a read error. No conserved phenylalanine or tryptophan is present at the end of the CDR3, so a read error is the likely explanation. The gene calls are TRBV20-1 and TRBJ1-1; D uncertain. The V end lost 3 bases, the J end lost 0 bases, and 8 bases lay between the germline ends. The length of the CDR3 is 13 residues. Germline V gene data show CDR1 as DFQATT and CDR2 as SNEGSKA (reference sequence). Here the CDR3 reads CSASEGLNTEAFL. In nucleotides, the CDR3 is TGCAGTGCTAGTGAGGGTCTGAACACTGAAGCTTTCCTT.

The chain recombines TRBV19 with TRBJ2-1; possible D gene TRBD2, 6 bases. Germline V gives CDR1 LNHDA, CDR2 SQIVND (reference sequence). The CDR3 is 13 amino acids. V lost 3 bases and J lost 7, with 10 bases in between. DNA of the CDR3: TGTGCCAGTAGTATTGGTGCGGGAAATGAGCAGTTCTTC. Translating it yields CASSIGAGNEQFF.

V is TRBV7-9 and J is TRBJ2-3; the match to TRBD2 covers 9 bases. The V gene end was trimmed by 0 bases and the J gene end by 4 bases; junction bases not matched to a gene: 8. From germline, CDR1 is SEHNR and CDR2 FQNEAQ (reference sequence). The CDR3 is 17 amino acids. This CDR3 is CASSLAASGAVADTQYF. The CDR3 nucleotides are TGTGCCAGCAGCTTAGCCGCTAGCGGGGCAGTGGCAGATACGCAGTATTTT.

The chain couples TRBV10-3 to TRBJ1-6; D remains ambiguous. Germline CDR1 ENHRY, CDR2 SYGVKD. The germline V and J ends were trimmed by 3 bases and 7 bases, with 10 bases remaining between them. This CDR3 comprises 14 residues. CDR3 in DNA: TGTGCCATCAGTGACACAGAGAGAAATTCACCCCTCCACTTT. Residues: CAISDTERNSPLHF.

V is TRBV7-9 and J is TRBJ2-5, with TRBD1 as a possible D gene (6 bases). CDR1 and CDR2 (germline): SEHNR, FQNEAQ (reference sequence). The CDR3 has 15 amino acids. Deletions cut 7 bases from V and 3 bases from J, with 18 bases between. CDR3 DNA sequence: TGTGCCAGCACCATCAGGGAACAGGGTGAAGAGACCCAGTACTTC. Protein: CASTIREQGEETQYF.

This clonotype was recorded a few times. Germline is not matched at one junction end, which may reflect a read error. This sequence joins TRBV9 and TRBJ2-2; 7 bases align to TRBD2. This CDR3 is built from 18 residues. Germline loops: CDR1 SGDLS, CDR2 YYNGEE. The CDR3 coding sequence is TGTGCCAGCAGCGTAGATGGGGGGACGGGAGGAAACAGCGGGGAGCTGTTTTTT. As protein: CASSVDGGTGGNSGELFF.

At least ten counts were recorded for this clonotype. At one end, the junction sequence differs from germline, possibly due to a read error. The rearrangement links TRBV5-1 to TRBJ2-7, with D uncertain. Germline V CDR1 and CDR2: SGHRS, YFSETQ. The CDR3 extends over 12 amino acids. The CDR3 region has the DNA TGTGCCAGCAGCCTAGTGGGCTACGAGCAGTACTTC. Translated, it gives CASSLVGYEQYF.